This T cell receptor (beta chain) was sequenced for a study of control samples from healthy donors and cancer patients. Only in-frame clones appear in the TCRdb table, and some are missing; sequencing was by immunoSEQ multiplex PCR. The sample consists of fewer than 70,000 clones, roughly 90% of them appearing once. The V gene end was trimmed by 6 bases and the J gene end by 4 bases; junction bases not matched to a gene: 8. CDR3 length equals 14 residues. In germline, CDR1 is LGHNA, CDR2 YNFKEQ. The TCR was taken from a man in his 60s with head and neck cancer. Sample: PBMCs. The chain has TRBV4-2 and TRBJ2-7, with 8 nucleotides matching TRBD2. This CDR3 is CASSSQGLGYEQYF. The CDR3 nucleotides read TGTGCCAGCAGTTCACAGGGACTAGGGTACGAGCAGTACTTC.